The following is a T cell receptor beta chain sequence with its context. This entry belongs to a study of blood T cell repertoires in COVID-19. Study-wide context: From the United States, Italy and Spain came samples of acute and convalescent COVID-19. In each case, the material was cDNA or gDNA derived from T cells, B-cell-depleted T cells, or PBMCs.

The CDR3 length is 13 residues. Germline V lookup: CDR1 SGHTS, CDR2 YDEGEE. Trimming shortened V by 4 bases and J by 0 bases, and 7 bases separated the two germline ends. Original processing methods: It was from reference gene primer amplification that nucleated cell counts were estimated. Some clones are missing from TCRdb's copy, which holds only in-frame ones; the method was immunoSEQ multiplex PCR. That table is the source of V, J and clone size, and D and trimming were worked out from the DNA. The table has under 80,000 clones, approximately 86% seen once; the top ten hold about 14%. The sequenced sample consisted of peripheral blood. The receptor comes from a human donor in a cohort sampled during active COVID-19. This rearrangement joins TRBV5-8 to TRBJ2-5, with D hard to call. CDR3 sequence: CASSPADQETQYF. CDR3 bases: TGTGCCAGCAGCCCCGCGGACCAAGAGACCCAGTACTTC.